This T cell receptor (beta chain) emerged from a study of blood T cells in healthy people across ages. In germline, CDR1 is DFQATT, CDR2 SNEGSKA (reference sequence). The CDR3 has 13 amino acids. V was pared by 3 bases and J by 7 bases, with 4 bases of the junction left unmatched. Through a sample-barcoded 5' primer and a J-beta primer mix, a second PCR was run for 7 to 11 cycles. Unique molecular identifiers of 12 random nucleotides labeled each cDNA. TCRdb re-called the 5' RACE reads through MiXCR, storing one row per CDR3 protein. The data show over a million distinct CDR3 sequences, more than 40% seen once.

Sequences were obtained from blood. The TCR was taken from a woman in her fifties or sixties in good health. This chain links TRBV20-1 with TRBJ1-5, with 9 nucleotides matching TRBD1. CDR3: CSARDRGGQPQHF. DNA for the CDR3: TGCAGTGCTAGGGACAGGGGAGGACAGCCCCAGCATTTT.